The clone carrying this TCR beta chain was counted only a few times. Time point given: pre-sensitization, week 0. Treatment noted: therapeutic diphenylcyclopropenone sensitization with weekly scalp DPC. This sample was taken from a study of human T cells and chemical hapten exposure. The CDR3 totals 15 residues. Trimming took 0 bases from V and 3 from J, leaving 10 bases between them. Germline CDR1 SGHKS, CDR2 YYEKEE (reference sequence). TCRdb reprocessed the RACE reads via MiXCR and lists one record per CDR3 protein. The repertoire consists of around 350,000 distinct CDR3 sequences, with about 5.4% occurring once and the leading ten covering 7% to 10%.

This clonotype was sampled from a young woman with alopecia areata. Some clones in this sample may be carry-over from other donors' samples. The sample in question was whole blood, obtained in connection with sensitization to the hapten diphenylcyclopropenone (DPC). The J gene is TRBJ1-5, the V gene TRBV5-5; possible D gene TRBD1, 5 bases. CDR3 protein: CASSLGDDPNQPQHF. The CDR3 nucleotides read TGTGCCAGCAGCTTGGGGGACGACCCCAATCAGCCCCAGCATTTT.